What follows are 18 T cell receptor beta chains derived from one specimen sequenced in a study of early T cells in non-severe SARS-CoV-2 infection. MiXCR was run by TCRdb on the 5' RACE reads, yielding one entry per CDR3 protein. In the table there are fewer than 85,000 distinct CDR3 sequences, 13% of which are singletons. Sequencing input: whole blood. Receptors were obtained from an adult who was a healthcare worker with PCR-confirmed SARS-CoV-2 infection or an uninfected control (not recorded which).

In this sample, this clonotype turned up many times. This chain links TRBV6-5 with TRBJ1-2, with no clear D. Germline lookup yields CDR1 MNHEY and CDR2 SVGAGI. There are 13 residues in the CDR3. V was cut by 8 bases and J by 7 bases, with 17 bases left in between. CDR3 sequence (DNA): TGTGCCAGCGGAGACCCACACGCGGCTGGCTACACCTTC. Encoded protein: CASGDPHAAGYTF.

This clonotype was picked up a small number of times. The rearrangement links TRBV7-3 to TRBJ2-7; D is perhaps TRBD2 (6 bases). Germline CDR1 is SGHTA and CDR2 is FQGTGA. The CDR3 is made up of 13 amino acids. The V end was cut by 1 base, the J end by 5 bases, with 9 bases between. The CDR3 is CASSLRGDHEQYF. The DNA of the CDR3 is TGTGCCAGCAGCTTAAGGGGGGATCACGAGCAGTACTTC. Combining the CDR3 with reference TRBV7-3 and TRBJ2-7 gives the whole variable domain GAGVSQTPSNKVTEKGKYVELRCDPISGHTALYWYRQSLGQGPEFLIYFQGTGAADDSGLPNDRFFAVRPEGSVSTLKIQRTERGDSAVYLCASSLRGDHEQYFGPGTRLTVT.

The V and J genes are TRBV11-2 and TRBJ1-6, with 7 bases lining up with TRBD1. The V gene's germline CDR1 is SGHAT and CDR2 FQNNGV. This CDR3 spans 15 amino acids. Losses at the gene ends were 5 bases for V and 10 bases for J; bases not matched to a gene: 11. The CDR3 loop reads CASSLYRQGGSPLHF. CDR3 nucleotide sequence: TGTGCCAGCAGCCTATACCGACAGGGAGGGTCACCCCTCCACTTT.

The gene calls are TRBV7-2 and TRBJ2-3; D remains ambiguous. The V end was cut by 4 bases, the J end by 4 bases, with 15 bases between. This CDR3 is built from 15 residues. Looked up from germline, CDR1 is SGHTA and CDR2 is FQGNSA. CDR3 sequence reads: CASSSQRRIPDTQYF. The CDR3 DNA reads as TGTGCCAGCAGCTCTCAGAGAAGGATTCCAGATACGCAGTATTTT.

Sample share makes this clonotype medium-sized. The rearrangement joins TRBV10-3 to TRBJ1-1; TRBD1 matches at 8 bases. The germline CDR1 and CDR2 sequences are ENHRY and SYGVKD. V lost 6 bases to trimming and J lost 2 bases; unmatched junction nucleotides: 5. This CDR3 is 14 amino acids long. CDR3 in amino acids: CAISAQGANTEAFF. CDR3 bases: TGTGCCATCAGCGCTCAGGGGGCTAACACTGAAGCTTTCTTT.

This clonotype has ten or more counts. J is TRBJ2-1 and V is TRBV4-1; 12 bases agree with TRBD2. Germline CDR1 is MGHRA and CDR2 is YSYEKL. The CDR3 is 16 residues long. J lost 9 bases, V lost 1 base, and 7 bases had no gene match. CDR3 protein: CASSQGASGGVGEQFF. DNA for the CDR3: TGCGCCAGCAGCCAAGGAGCTAGCGGGGGGGTTGGTGAGCAGTTCTTC.

The V gene is TRBV2, the J gene TRBJ1-6, with D perhaps matching TRBD1 (5 bases). The V gene's germline CDR1 is SNHLY and CDR2 FYNNEI. Trimming left V 3 bases short and J 7 bases short, with 10 bases between. This CDR3 comprises 14 residues. The CDR3 loop is CASSDRGVNSPLHF. In DNA form, the CDR3 reads TGTGCCAGCAGTGACCGAGGGGTAAATTCACCCCTCCACTTT.

The chain carries TRBV27 and TRBJ1-2; D is uncertain. The CDR3 loop spans 17 amino acids. Trimming removed 8 bases from V and 2 bases from J, with 24 bases in between. CDR1 and CDR2 from the germline V gene are MNHEY and SMNVEV (reference sequence). In DNA, the CDR3 is TGTGCCAGCTTCATGATTCCCCTGCGAAAGGGAAACTATGGCTACACCTTC. This gives the protein CASFMIPLRKGNYGYTF.

This clonotype came up a few times. The chain couples TRBV7-2 to TRBJ2-7; 7 bases match TRBD1. Germline V CDR1 and CDR2: SGHTA, FQGNSA. This CDR3 region has 16 residues. After removal of 2 bases from V and 4 bases from J, the junction contained 11 bases not matched to a gene. CDR3 DNA sequence: TGTGCCAGCAGCTTATCCCCACCTAGGGGGCCGTACGAGCAGTACTTC. It encodes CASSLSPPRGPYEQYF. The full variable domain, rest sourced from reference TRBV7-2 and TRBJ2-7, is GAGVSQSPSNKVTEKGKDVELRCDPISGHTALYWYRQSLGQGLEFLIYFQGNSAPDKSGLPSDRFSAERTGGSVSTLTIQRTQQEDSAVYLCASSLSPPRGPYEQYFGPGTRLTVT.

This clonotype was seen more than once but under ten times. The gene calls are TRBV24-1 and TRBJ2-3; 7 bases agree with TRBD2. Germline V gives CDR1 KGHDR, CDR2 SFDVKD. The CDR3 is 15 residues long. Trimming at V came to 1 base and at J to 3 bases, leaving 3 bases not matched to a gene. The CDR3 DNA reads TGTGCCACCAGTGATTTTGGAGCGGGGACAGATACGCAGTATTTT. It translates to CATSDFGAGTDTQYF.

In this sample, this clonotype turned up a few times. The V and J genes are TRBV20-1 and TRBJ1-6; D not certain. The CDR3 has 14 amino acids. Germline CDR1 reads DFQATT; CDR2 reads SNEGSKA (reference sequence). The V and J ends lost 8 bases and 5 bases respectively, with 16 bases between them. In DNA, the CDR3 is TGCAGTATGAAACCTCTCGAGGATAATTCACCCCTCCACTTT. Residues: CSMKPLEDNSPLHF.

This clonotype was counted only a few times. The rearrangement links TRBV7-9 to TRBJ1-3; 7 bases fit TRBD1. Germline CDR1 and CDR2: SEHNR and FQNEAQ (reference sequence). Trimming removed 5 bases from V and 0 bases from J; junction bases left unmatched: 16. There are 19 residues in the CDR3. This CDR3 reads CASSRYPRTGASSGNTIYF. CDR3 bases: TGTGCCAGCAGCCGTTACCCTCGGACAGGCGCTAGCTCTGGAAACACCATATATTTT.

This clonotype was observed a handful of times. The chain carries TRBV28 and TRBJ2-3, with D perhaps TRBD2 (6 bases). V lost 6 bases to trimming and J lost 4 bases, with 14 bases between them. Germline loops: CDR1 MDHEN, CDR2 SYDVKM. The CDR3 totals 14 residues. The CDR3 protein is CASRNQGGPDTQYF. CDR3 nucleotides: TGTGCCAGCAGAAATCAGGGAGGCCCAGATACGCAGTATTTT.

This clonotype was detected only a few times. The V call is TRBV9, the J call TRBJ1-2, with D hard to call. Germline CDR1 is SGDLS and CDR2 is YYNGEE. Trimming left V 0 bases short and J 4 bases short, with 7 bases between. The CDR3 has 13 residues. The CDR3 coding sequence is TGTGCCAGCAGCGTAGGAACAGCCTATGGCTACACCTTC. This codes for CASSVGTAYGYTF.

This clonotype was counted between two and nine times. This sequence joins TRBV15 and TRBJ2-7, with 9 bases lining up with TRBD1. The CDR3 length is 14 residues. CDR1 and CDR2 (germline): LNHNV, YYDKDF (reference sequence). Trimming at V came to 1 base and at J to 7 bases, leaving 5 bases not matched to a gene. The CDR3 DNA reads TGTGCCACCAGCAGAGGGACAGGGGTGATGGAGCAGTACTTC. It specifies CATSRGTGVMEQYF.

The chain couples TRBV5-4 to TRBJ1-1; D is unresolved. Germline V lookup: CDR1 SGHNT, CDR2 YYREEE (reference sequence). The CDR3 spans 14 residues. The V end lost 0 bases, the J end lost 3 bases, and 9 bases lay between the germline ends. The CDR3 nucleotides read TGTGCCAGCAGCTTGGGCGCTAAATACACTGAAGCTTTCTTT. Protein sequence: CASSLGAKYTEAFF.

This clonotype has a count of ten or more. The V gene is TRBV6-6, the J gene TRBJ1-1; 8 positions match TRBD1. CDR1 MNHNY and CDR2 SVGAGI come from the germline V gene (reference sequence). With 6 bases clipped from V and 10 bases from J, the junction kept 16 bases outside the gene matches. This CDR3 has 15 residues. The CDR3 is CASSESSGQGAAAFF. The CDR3 DNA reads as TGTGCCAGCAGCGAATCATCTGGGCAGGGGGCGGCAGCTTTCTTT.

This clonotype was recorded a few times. The V call is TRBV7-8, the J call TRBJ1-2; no reliable D call. The CDR3 spans 11 residues. The V end lost 5 bases, the J end lost 7 bases, and 8 bases lay between the germline ends. The germline CDR1 and CDR2 sequences are SGHVS and FQNEAQ. CDR3 amino acids: CASSADLGYTF. In DNA, the CDR3 is TGTGCCAGCAGCGCCGACCTTGGCTACACCTTC.